This TCR beta chain emerged from a study of Graves' ophthalmopathy and Graves' hyperthyroidism. Study-wide results and caveats: Progression of ophthalmopathy was predicted by the model with 65% to 71% sensitivity and around 72% specificity. Blood also held most thyroid clonotypes expanded above 0.001 frequency.

In donors with ophthalmopathy, activity was moderate-to-severe, with CAS ≥3, NOSPECS ≥4 and duration under 3 months. Orbital computed tomography, thyroid ultrasound, TRAb, serum thyroxine and clinical symptoms formed the basis of diagnosis. The authors amplified TCR beta CDR3 regions from RNA transcripts. The library came from an HTBI-primed first-round RT-PCR and a second-round multiplex PCR. TCRdb called the multiplex PCR reads again in MiXCR, with one record for every CDR3 protein. The table shows 200,000 to 300,000 distinct CDR3 sequences, with around 50% occurring only once. Concerning this clonotype: The antigen remains unidentified.

The germline gives CDR1 MGHRA, CDR2 YSYEKL. Trimming took 5 bases from V and 1 from J; bases not matched to a gene: 6. The CDR3 extends over 15 amino acids. Sequenced sample: peripheral blood. This clonotype was obtained from an adult man with Graves' ophthalmopathy. J is TRBJ2-5 and V is TRBV4-1, with 8 bases aligning to TRBD2. The CDR3 loop is CASSGTGLGQETQYF. In DNA form, the CDR3 reads TGCGCCAGCAGCGGAACGGGACTAGGCCAAGAGACCCAGTACTTC.